This T cell receptor (beta chain) appears in the sequencing data of a study of shared clonotypes between healthy human individuals. The CDR3 covers 14 residues. Germline CDR1 SGHRS, CDR2 YFSETQ. The ends were cut back, 3 bases at V and 3 bases at J, with 11 bases in the middle. Data came from immunoSEQ multiplex PCR; TCRdb stores just in-frame clones and leaves some out. The sample lists roughly 100,000 clones; 67% were seen once. The clonotype comes from a woman aged 25 to 39 in good health. The chain combines TRBV5-1 with TRBJ2-3; tentative D call: TRBD1 (6 bases). Sequenced sample: memory CD8+ T cells sorted from blood. As for subset: CD45RO+ cells pooled with CCR7-negative TemRA cells. Here the CDR3 reads CASSSQGQTDTQYF. DNA of the CDR3: TGCGCCAGCAGCTCACAGGGTCAGACAGATACGCAGTATTTT.